This T cell receptor beta chain was recorded in a study of shared clonotypes between healthy human individuals. Overall study findings and caveats: Richness estimates generally favored naive over memory subsets.

The ends were cut back, 7 bases at V and 7 bases at J, with 8 bases in the middle. Germline CDR1 reads DFQATT; CDR2 reads SNEGSKA (reference sequence). CDR3 size: 11 residues. A note on this clone: Antigen unknown.

Only in-frame clones appear in the TCRdb table, and some are missing; sequencing was by immunoSEQ multiplex PCR. Of about 2.4 million clones listed, roughly 93% are singletons. Naive CD45RA+ and memory CD45RA-negative subsets were split from CD4+ cells. The sequencing sample was made of naive CD4+ T cells from PBMCs. Sample subset: CD45RA+ positively selected. The TCR sequence derives from a man aged 18 to 35 in good health. Some clones in this sample may be carry-over from other donors' samples. The chain couples TRBV20-1 to TRBJ1-6; D not certain. CDR3 DNA sequence: TGCAGTGTCCCCGGGAATTCACCCCTCCACTTT. Protein product: CSVPGNSPLHF.